Presented here are 30 T cell receptor beta chains from one specimen sequenced in a study of shared clonotypes between healthy human individuals. Sequencing used immunoSEQ multiplex PCR; TCRdb keeps in-frame clones, though not all of them. Among around 2.3 million clones listed, roughly 95% were seen once. Sequenced material: naive CD4+ T cells sorted from blood. Stated subset: CD45RA+ positively selected. The receptors derive from a man younger than 35 in good health.

V gene TRBV5-4 combines with J gene TRBJ2-3; 12 bases match TRBD1. With 1 base clipped from V and 4 bases from J, the junction kept 4 bases outside the gene matches. The CDR3 is 16 amino acids. Germline values: CDR1 SGHNT, CDR2 YYREEE (reference sequence). CDR3 nucleotide sequence: TGTGCCAGCAGCTTGATGGGACAGGGGGCAGCAGATACGCAGTATTTT. This translates into CASSLMGQGAADTQYF.

This clone has just one count. The sample carries other DNA sequences with the same CDR3. The genes are TRBV28 and TRBJ1-1; D is unclear. The CDR3 covers 12 residues. Germline V gene data show CDR1 as MDHEN and CDR2 as SYDVKM. The V and J ends lost 2 bases and 3 bases respectively, with 4 bases between them. Here the CDR3 DNA reads TGTGCCAGCAGTTTAACGCACACTGAAGCTTTCTTT. Amino acid sequence: CASSLTHTEAFF.

This CDR3 is CATSRGDRGGSGYTF. CDR3 nucleotide sequence: TGTGCCACCAGCAGAGGGGACAGGGGAGGAAGTGGCTACACCTTC. The V gene is TRBV15, the J gene TRBJ1-2; 10 nucleotides match TRBD1. Germline CDR1 and CDR2: LNHNV and YYDKDF (reference sequence). With 1 base clipped from V and 7 bases from J, the junction kept 6 bases outside the gene matches. The CDR3 loop spans 15 amino acids.

V is TRBV6-1 and J is TRBJ2-5; 7 bases match TRBD2. Germline V CDR1 and CDR2: MNHNS, SASEGT. CDR3 size: 15 residues. V trimming: 4 bases; J trimming: 1 base; junction bases outside the gene matches: 6. Written as DNA, the CDR3 is TGTGCCAGCAGTGGGGGGGGGAGCGGCCAAGAGACCCAGTACTTC. This translates into CASSGGGSGQETQYF.

CDR3: CASSQAVPREQFF. Written as DNA, the CDR3 is TGCGCCAGCAGCCAGGCGGTGCCGCGGGAGCAGTTCTTC. V gene TRBV4-1 combines with J gene TRBJ2-1; D not resolved. V was pared by 3 bases and J by 10 bases, with 13 bases between. CDR1 and CDR2 from the germline V gene are MGHRA and YSYEKL. CDR3 length: 13 amino acids.

The rearrangement uses TRBV11-2 and TRBJ1-1; D gene unclear. Per the germline V gene, CDR1 is SGHAT and CDR2 is FQNNGV. V was pared by 0 bases and J by 4 bases, with 3 bases between. This CDR3 is built from 12 residues. In DNA, the CDR3 is TGTGCCAGCAGCTTAGACACCACTGAAGCTTTCTTT. It yields the protein CASSLDTTEAFF.

To note about this clone: The sample contains more than one DNA sequence encoding this CDR3. The chain is built from TRBV7-2 and TRBJ2-1; unclear D gene. The V end was cut by 2 bases, the J end by 0 bases, with 5 bases between. CDR3 length: 14 residues. Per germline, CDR1 SGHTA and CDR2 FQGNSA. The DNA of the CDR3 is TGTGCCAGCAGCTTACCAAGCTCCTACAATGAGCAGTTCTTC. It encodes CASSLPSSYNEQFF. The whole variable domain, filled in from reference TRBV7-2 and TRBJ2-1, reads GAGVSQSPSNKVTEKGKDVELRCDPISGHTALYWYRQSLGQGLEFLIYFQGNSAPDKSGLPSDRFSAERTGGSVSTLTIQRTQQEDSAVYLCASSLPSSYNEQFFGPGTRLTVL.

In its sample, this clone was seen once. The chain couples TRBV7-2 to TRBJ2-7, with 9 bases fitting TRBD1. The germline V gene has CDR1 SGHTA and CDR2 FQGNSA. Trimming took 4 bases from V and 6 from J; bases not matched to a gene: 4. The CDR3 totals 13 residues. The CDR3 sequence is CASSSDRGVEQYF. The CDR3, as DNA: TGTGCCAGCAGCTCGGACAGGGGTGTCGAGCAGTACTTC. Variable domain in full (rest from reference TRBV7-2 and TRBJ2-7): GAGVSQSPSNKVTEKGKDVELRCDPISGHTALYWYRQSLGQGLEFLIYFQGNSAPDKSGLPSDRFSAERTGGSVSTLTIQRTQQEDSAVYLCASSSDRGVEQYFGPGTRLTVT.

The chain combines TRBV5-4 with TRBJ1-2; D remains unclear. V was shortened by 4 bases and J by 4 bases, with 11 bases between the two germline ends. The CDR3 runs 13 residues. CDR1 and CDR2 (germline): SGHNT, YYREEE (reference sequence). CDR3 sequence: CASSQGLTYGYTF. CDR3 nucleotides: TGTGCCAGCAGCCAAGGGCTGACCTATGGCTACACCTTC. Looking up the rest from reference TRBV5-4 and TRBJ1-2 gives the full variable domain: ETGVTQSPTHLIKTRGQQVTLRCSSQSGHNTVSWYQQALGQGPQFIFQYYREEENGRGNFPPRFSGLQFPNYSSELNVNALELDDSALYLCASSQGLTYGYTFGSGTRLTVV.

The chain recombines TRBV6-1 with TRBJ1-2; 8 bases are shared with TRBD1. The trim removed 0 bases at V and 4 bases at J, leaving 1 base unmatched. CDR3 length equals 14 residues. Per germline, CDR1 MNHNS and CDR2 SASEGT. For the CDR3, the DNA is TGTGCCAGCAGTGAAGCGGGACAGGCCTATGGCTACACCTTC. Translating gives CASSEAGQAYGYTF.

The genes are TRBV30 and TRBJ2-7; 8 nucleotides align to TRBD1. V shed 0 bases and J 7 bases; nucleotides not matched to a gene: 8. This CDR3 region has 14 residues. Germline lookup yields CDR1 GTSNPN and CDR2 SVGIG (reference sequence). The CDR3 is CAWSVRQGAGEQYF. The CDR3 nucleotides read TGTGCCTGGAGTGTCCGGCAGGGGGCGGGGGAGCAGTACTTC.

This chain uses TRBV10-3 with TRBJ1-2, with D possibly matching TRBD1 (6 bases). This CDR3 has 13 residues. Germline V lookup: CDR1 ENHRY, CDR2 SYGVKD. The germline V and J ends were trimmed by 2 bases and 6 bases, with 10 bases remaining between them. The CDR3 bases are TGTGCCATCAGTGAGAGGACAGCTGATGGCTACACCTTC. It is translated as CAISERTADGYTF.

V and J are TRBV9 and TRBJ1-3; tentative D call: TRBD1 (5 bases). CDR1 is SGDLS, CDR2 YYNGEE, per germline. The V gene lost 0 bases and the J gene lost 8 bases, with 12 bases spanning the gap. CDR3 length equals 14 residues. CDR3 sequence (DNA): TGTGCCAGCAGCGTAGCAGGGAATATGGACACCATATATTTT. The encoded protein is CASSVAGNMDTIYF.

V usage is TRBV10-3 and J usage is TRBJ2-5; 13 bases align to TRBD2. This CDR3 has 16 amino acids. With V trimmed by 7 bases and J by 2 bases, 7 bases remained unmatched. Per germline, CDR1 ENHRY and CDR2 SYGVKD. The CDR3 DNA follows: TGTGCCATCACCGCGACTAGCGGGGGGCAGCAAGAGACCCAGTACTTC. Its translation: CAITATSGGQQETQYF.

The chain combines TRBV7-2 with TRBJ2-7; 8 positions match TRBD2. The CDR3 runs to 14 residues. The V gene's germline CDR1 is SGHTA and CDR2 FQGNSA. The V and J ends lost 5 bases and 4 bases, in that order; junction bases with no gene match: 7. CDR3 amino acids: CASSPTSGGYEQYF. In DNA form, the CDR3 reads TGTGCCAGCAGCCCCACTAGCGGTGGGTACGAGCAGTACTTC.

The CDR3 coding sequence is TGCAGCTTGCAGGGACCGCCCCCGTCCTACGAGCAGTACTTC. Residues: CSLQGPPPSYEQYF. This chain joins TRBV29-1 and TRBJ2-7; D possibly uses TRBD1 or TRBD2 (5 bases each). This CDR3 has 14 amino acids. The V and J ends lost 8 bases and 1 base respectively, with 18 bases between them. Germline V CDR1 and CDR2: SQVTM, ANQGSEA.

The V gene is TRBV25-1, the J gene TRBJ1-6; D gene uncertain. The CDR3 runs to 12 residues. With 7 bases removed from V and 7 bases from J, the gap between germline ends came to 8 bases. The germline V gene has CDR1 MGHDK and CDR2 SYGVNS. The CDR3 DNA reads as TGTGCCAGCAATTTGGGGAATTCACCCCTCCACTTT. Its protein product is CASNLGNSPLHF.

The chain couples TRBV6-4 to TRBJ1-2, with 7 bases aligning to TRBD1. The CDR3 contains 13 residues. The J segment lost 8 bases and the V segment lost 4 bases, leaving 7 bases of the junction unmatched. Germline CDR1 is MRHNA and CDR2 is SNTAGT. The CDR3 sequence is CASSAEQGTGYTF. Written as DNA, the CDR3 is TGTGCCAGCAGTGCCGAACAGGGGACAGGCTACACCTTC.

This clone was found once. The chain joins TRBV5-1 to TRBJ1-5, with a possible D match to TRBD1 (5 bases). Trimming cost V 5 bases and J 2 bases, with 14 bases left between them. Germline CDR1 is SGHRS and CDR2 is YFSETQ. The CDR3 spans 15 residues. CDR3 coding DNA: TGCGCCAGCAGAGAGGGAGCGGGGGGCAATCAGCCCCAGCATTTT. Protein sequence: CASREGAGGNQPQHF.

The rearrangement joins TRBV2 to TRBJ1-3; D call uncertain. V lost 3 bases and J 0 bases, leaving 9 bases between the germline ends. This CDR3 spans 15 amino acids. The germline gives CDR1 SNHLY, CDR2 FYNNEI. The DNA for the CDR3 is TGTGCCAGCAGTGAGGAGCTTAGCTCTGGAAACACCATATATTTT. It translates to CASSEELSSGNTIYF.

The count of this clone is one. This chain links TRBV5-1 with TRBJ2-1; possibly TRBD1 for D (7 bases). Germline CDR1 SGHRS, CDR2 YFSETQ. CDR3 length: 16 residues. Trimming shortened V by 6 bases and J by 4 bases, and 20 bases separated the two germline ends. CDR3 sequence: CASTQGGLGNYNEQFF. CDR3 DNA: TGCGCCAGCACCCAGGGGGGACTGGGGAATTACAATGAGCAGTTCTTC.

This chain uses TRBV6-1 with TRBJ2-3; 15 bases fit TRBD2. The CDR3 length is 15 residues. CDR1 and CDR2 (germline): MNHNS, SASEGT. Trimming cost V 7 bases and J 9 bases; bases outside gene matches: 8. The CDR3 reads CASTRTSGGADTQYF. The CDR3 nucleotides read TGTGCCAGCACTCGGACTAGCGGGGGGGCGGACACGCAGTATTTT.

In its sample, this clone was seen once. At the DNA level, this CDR3 is encoded by other sequences in the same sample as well. The V call is TRBV9, the J call TRBJ1-1; D gene ambiguous. The CDR3 loop spans 14 amino acids. V shed 4 bases and J shed 0 bases, with 10 bases lying between them. Per germline, CDR1 SGDLS and CDR2 YYNGEE. Here the CDR3 DNA reads TGTGCCAGCAGCCCTGGACGGGTGAACACTGAAGCTTTCTTT. Translating it yields CASSPGRVNTEAFF. Variable domain in full (rest from reference TRBV9 and TRBJ1-1): DSGVTQTPKHLITATGQRVTLRCSPRSGDLSVYWYQQSLDQGLQFLIQYYNGEERAKGNILERFSAQQFPDLHSELNLSSLELGDSALYFCASSPGRVNTEAFFGQGTRLTVV.

This chain links TRBV6-1 with TRBJ2-2, with TRBD2 identical over 12 bases. CDR3 size: 15 residues. Germline V gene sequence: CDR1 MNHNS, CDR2 SASEGT. V gave up 6 bases and J gave up 4 bases; unmatched junction bases: 3. Here the CDR3 DNA reads TGTGCCAGCAGCAGGGGACTAGCGGGCACCGGGGAGCTGTTTTTT. It yields the protein CASSRGLAGTGELFF.

This clone was seen a single time. This sequence joins TRBV11-2 and TRBJ1-5; D is ambiguous. Trimming removed 5 bases at V and 2 bases at J, with 10 bases between. Germline-derived CDR1 and CDR2 are SGHAT and FQNNGV. This CDR3 comprises 14 residues. CDR3 region: CASSPNTGNQPQHF. The CDR3 DNA reads TGTGCCAGCAGCCCAAACACCGGCAATCAGCCCCAGCATTTT.

A single count supports this clone. The rearrangement links TRBV30 to TRBJ1-5, with D unclear. Per the germline V gene, CDR1 is GTSNPN and CDR2 is SVGIG (reference sequence). The CDR3 covers 14 residues. V was trimmed by 2 bases and J by 4 bases, leaving 12 bases between them. The DNA for the CDR3 is TGTGCCTGGAGTTCTTGGGCTGGGAATCAGCCCCAGCATTTT. This encodes CAWSSWAGNQPQHF. Filled out from reference TRBV30 and TRBJ1-5, the complete variable domain reads SQTIHQWPATLVQPVGSPLSLECTVEGTSNPNLYWYRQAAGRGLQLLFYSVGIGQISSEVPQNLSASRPQDRQFILSSKKLLLSDSGFYLCAWSSWAGNQPQHFGDGTRLSIL.

V is TRBV7-2 and J is TRBJ2-4, with 7 bases fitting TRBD2. This CDR3 is 11 amino acids long. V was pared by 5 bases and J by 13 bases, with 5 bases of the junction left unmatched. The V gene's germline CDR1 is SGHTA and CDR2 FQGNSA. The CDR3 nucleotides read TGTGCCAGCAGCCCGGGGGGAAGACAGTACTTC. As protein: CASSPGGRQYF.

The J gene is TRBJ1-1, the V gene TRBV29-1; D gene uncertain. Germline V gene data show CDR1 as SQVTM and CDR2 as ANQGSEA. V lost 6 bases to trimming and J lost 0 bases, with 8 bases between them. The CDR3 sequence is 12 residues long. CDR3 bases: TGCAGCGTGACTCTTATGAACACTGAAGCTTTCTTT. Translated: CSVTLMNTEAFF.

The J gene is TRBJ2-7, the V gene TRBV7-2; no firm D call. Germline V gene sequence: CDR1 SGHTA, CDR2 FQGNSA. Trimming stripped 7 bases from V and 3 bases from J, with 13 bases between. This CDR3 spans 13 amino acids. The CDR3 DNA reads TGTGCCAGCACTCTCTCAGGCGACTACGAGCAGTACTTC. Protein product: CASTLSGDYEQYF.

A note on this clone: The same CDR3 also results from other DNA sequences found in this sample. J is TRBJ1-3 and V is TRBV7-9, with 7 bases fitting TRBD1. The CDR3 has 14 amino acids. Per the germline V gene, CDR1 is SEHNR and CDR2 is FQNEAQ (reference sequence). With 5 bases clipped from V and 1 base from J, the junction kept 2 bases outside the gene matches. CDR3 nucleotide sequence: TGTGCCAGCAGCCTACAGGGGTCTGGAAACACCATATATTTT. This translates into CASSLQGSGNTIYF.